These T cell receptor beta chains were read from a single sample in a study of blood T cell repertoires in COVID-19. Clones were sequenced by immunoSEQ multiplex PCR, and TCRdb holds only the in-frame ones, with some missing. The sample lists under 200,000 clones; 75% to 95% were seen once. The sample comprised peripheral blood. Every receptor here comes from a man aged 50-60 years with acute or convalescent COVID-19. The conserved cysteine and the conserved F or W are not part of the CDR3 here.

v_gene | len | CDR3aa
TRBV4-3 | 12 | ASSQNGNQETQY
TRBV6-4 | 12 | ASSEGRTGDTQY
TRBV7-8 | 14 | ASSLQGAGSTDTQY
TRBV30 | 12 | AWSVGQGVQPQH
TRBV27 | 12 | ASRETGGSSPLH
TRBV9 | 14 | ASSPRQGVGPYGYT
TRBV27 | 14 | ASTVGASGLYNEQF
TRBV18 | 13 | ASSPGTSPGDTQY
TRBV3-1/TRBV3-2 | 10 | ASSQGGNEQF
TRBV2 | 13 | ASRGMLAGDHEQY
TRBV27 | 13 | ASSSPTGMNTEAF
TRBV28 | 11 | ASSLDRWAEAF
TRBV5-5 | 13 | ASSLGPGNQETQY
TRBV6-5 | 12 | ASSYSWTGVGYT
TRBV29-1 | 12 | SVEAQGEVGGYT
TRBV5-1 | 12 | ASSLVGTPHEAF
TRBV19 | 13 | ASSIKGQSNEKLF
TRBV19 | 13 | ASSTDGEANEKLF
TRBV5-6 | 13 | ASSPWDRDTGELF
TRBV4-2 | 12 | ASSPSESNQPQH
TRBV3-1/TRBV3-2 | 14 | ASSQPKVAGTDTQY
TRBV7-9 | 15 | ASSGSSGRSPPYEQY
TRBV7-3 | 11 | ASSPTLGDTIY
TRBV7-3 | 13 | ASSLWGPADGELF
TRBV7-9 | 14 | ASSLGTGRNTGELF
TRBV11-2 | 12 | ASSLDQRADGYT
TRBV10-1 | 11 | ASSDAGLNEQF
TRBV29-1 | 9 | SASDRGAYT